This T cell receptor (beta chain) was sequenced during a study of T cell repertoires in cytomegalovirus infection. Study details: Used in the study were CMV epitopes, some recently identified and HLA-C-restricted, others well-studied and HLA-B-restricted. The public TCR beta signatures pointed to both CMV infection and matching HLA type. Study results and caveats: The cumulative frequency of public TCR beta families distinguished individuals who carried CMV together with the relevant HLA. It was HLA-C-restricted CMV-specific TCR beta clonotypes that dominated the response ex vivo.

TCRdb called the reads again in MiXCR, with one record for every CDR3 protein. In the table there are about 830,000 distinct CDR3 sequences, approximately 30% of which are singletons. The germline V gene encodes CDR1 MNHEY and CDR2 SVGAGI. Trimming cost V 6 bases and J 6 bases; bases outside gene matches: 4. This CDR3 is 13 amino acids long. This clonotype showed up just a few times. What it binds is unknown. This specimen consisted of cultured CD8+ T cells from PBMCs, obtained from culture after CMV antigen stimulation. This receptor was taken from a human donor in good health (CMV status not recorded). Some clones in this sample may be carry-over from other donors' samples. The V call is TRBV6-5, the J call TRBJ1-5; TRBD1 agrees at 8 bases. The CDR3 reads CASRQGASQPQHF. The CDR3 DNA is TGTGCCAGCAGGCAGGGGGCGAGTCAGCCCCAGCATTTT.